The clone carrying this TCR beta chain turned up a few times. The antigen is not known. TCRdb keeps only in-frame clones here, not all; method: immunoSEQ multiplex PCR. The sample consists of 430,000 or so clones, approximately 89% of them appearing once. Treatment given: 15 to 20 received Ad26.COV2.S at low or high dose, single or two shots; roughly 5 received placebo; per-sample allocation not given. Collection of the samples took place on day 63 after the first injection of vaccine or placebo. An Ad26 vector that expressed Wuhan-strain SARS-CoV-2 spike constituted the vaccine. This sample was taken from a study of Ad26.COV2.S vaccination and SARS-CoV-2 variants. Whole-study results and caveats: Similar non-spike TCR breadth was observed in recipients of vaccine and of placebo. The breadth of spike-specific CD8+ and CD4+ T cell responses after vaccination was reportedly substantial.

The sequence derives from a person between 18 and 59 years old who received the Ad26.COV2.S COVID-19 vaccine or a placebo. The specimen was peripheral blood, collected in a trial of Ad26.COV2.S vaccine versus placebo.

In nucleotides, the CDR3 is TGTGCCAGCACCTTTGGGGGAGCCTCTGGAAACACCATATATTTT. Its protein product is CASTFGGASGNTIYF. This chain joins TRBV7-2 and TRBJ1-3, with D possibly TRBD1 on 5 matching bases. V lost 7 bases to trimming and J lost 0 bases, with 13 bases between them. The CDR3 length is 15 residues. Germline CDR1 is SGHTA and CDR2 is FQGNSA.